These 22 T cell receptor beta chains came from one sample sequenced in a study of OX40 agonist ivuxolimab in advanced cancers. Profiled with immunoSEQ multiplex PCR; TCRdb holds only in-frame clones, not every one. Of about 18,000 clones listed, around 82% were seen once; the top ten hold roughly 14%. This material consisted of CD4+ or CD8+ T cells sorted from blood, taken in a trial of the OX40 agonist ivuxolimab. The source is an adult with an advanced solid tumor such as melanoma, head and neck, liver or kidney cancer.

The genes are TRBV6-4 and TRBJ2-3; TRBD2 matches at 9 bases. CDR3 length: 15 residues. Germline V gene data show CDR1 as MRHNA and CDR2 as SNTAGT. V was pared by 6 bases and J by 4 bases, with 8 bases of the junction left unmatched. The CDR3 spells CASSRSGSGADTQYF. The CDR3 DNA is TGTGCCAGCAGCCGTAGCGGGAGCGGGGCAGATACGCAGTATTTT.

The chain is built from TRBV12-5 and TRBJ2-1; 9 nucleotides agree with TRBD1. J was trimmed by 14 bases and V by 1 base; bases with no gene match: 9. The CDR3 totals 14 residues. The germline CDR1 and CDR2 sequences are LGHNT and FRNRAP. The CDR3 coding sequence is TGTGCTAGTGGTTTGGCCTCAACAGGGGGCAGGAAGTTCTTC. Translation gives CASGLASTGGRKFF.

The V gene is TRBV19, the J gene TRBJ2-1, with 11 bases lining up with TRBD2. With V trimmed by 7 bases and J by 7 bases, 9 bases remained unmatched. CDR1 and CDR2 from the germline V gene are LNHDA and SQIVND (reference sequence). CDR3 length: 15 amino acids. CDR3 sequence: CASNLAGGPANEQFF. DNA of the CDR3: TGTGCCAGTAATTTAGCGGGAGGGCCAGCAAATGAGCAGTTCTTC.

The chain recombines TRBV30 with TRBJ2-1, with 15 bases identical to TRBD2. V lost 2 bases, J lost 15 bases, and 8 bases stayed unmatched. This CDR3 region has 14 residues. The V gene's germline CDR1 is GTSNPN and CDR2 SVGIG (reference sequence). The CDR3 DNA is TGTGCCTGGAGTCCAAGGACTAGCGGGGGGGAACGGTTCTTC. Its translation: CAWSPRTSGGERFF. Variable domain in full (rest from reference TRBV30 and TRBJ2-1): SQTIHQWPATLVQPVGSPLSLECTVEGTSNPNLYWYRQAAGRGLQLLFYSVGIGQISSEVPQNLSASRPQDRQFILSSKKLLLSDSGFYLCAWSPRTSGGERFFGPGTRLTVL.

This chain joins TRBV9 and TRBJ2-7; TRBD1 matches at 10 bases. The CDR3 has 17 amino acids. Trimming cost V 0 bases and J 3 bases; bases outside gene matches: 9. Germline V gives CDR1 SGDLS, CDR2 YYNGEE. The CDR3 here is CASSVDRVGQGNYEQYF. The CDR3 DNA reads as TGTGCCAGCAGCGTAGATCGTGTGGGACAGGGGAACTACGAGCAGTACTTC.

The J gene is TRBJ2-7, the V gene TRBV25-1; D is unresolved. The CDR3 is made up of 13 amino acids. Trimming left V 2 bases short and J 4 bases short, with 9 bases between. Germline CDR1 reads MGHDK; CDR2 reads SYGVNS. The CDR3 sequence is CASSEPFGYEQYF. CDR3 DNA sequence: TGTGCCAGCAGTGAACCCTTTGGATACGAGCAGTACTTC.

The J gene is TRBJ2-3, the V gene TRBV7-2; 9 bases are a match to TRBD2. Germline V gives CDR1 SGHTA, CDR2 FQGNSA. V was pared by 5 bases and J by 4 bases, with 13 bases of the junction left unmatched. This CDR3 has 17 amino acids. The CDR3 spells CASSLPIRAGGADTQYF. CDR3 nucleotides: TGTGCCAGCAGCCTCCCAATCCGGGCGGGGGGGGCAGATACGCAGTATTTT.

The V call is TRBV6-1, the J call TRBJ1-1; no reliable D call. The CDR3 spans 12 residues. Trimming took off 7 bases at V and 4 bases at J, with 10 bases between the two ends. The V gene's germline CDR1 is MNHNS and CDR2 SASEGT. CDR3 residues: CASMREGTEAFF. CDR3 bases: TGTGCCAGCATGAGGGAGGGCACTGAAGCTTTCTTT.

This clone has only a few counts. The chain recombines TRBV28 with TRBJ2-2; TRBD1 agrees at 8 bases. The CDR3 is 14 residues long. V shed 7 bases, J shed 4 bases, and the junction held 5 bases outside the gene matches. Germline V gene data show CDR1 as MDHEN and CDR2 as SYDVKM. The CDR3 reads CASTRTGSTGELFF. DNA for the CDR3: TGTGCCAGCACCAGGACAGGGTCCACCGGGGAGCTGTTTTTT.

CDR3 sequence reads: CAWSRSSYNEQFF. The CDR3 DNA reads as TGTGCCTGGAGCCGAAGCTCCTACAATGAGCAGTTCTTC. This rearrangement joins TRBV30 to TRBJ2-1; no reliable D call. This CDR3 has 13 amino acids. Germline lookup yields CDR1 GTSNPN and CDR2 SVGIG (reference sequence). The V end was cut by 3 bases, the J end by 0 bases, with 6 bases between.

The CDR3 loop is CASSPPFASYGETQYF. The CDR3 DNA is TGTGCCAGCTCACCACCGTTCGCTTCCTACGGAGAGACCCAGTACTTC. V and J are TRBV18 and TRBJ2-5; no definite D call. This CDR3 region has 16 residues. The V and J ends lost 0 bases and 4 bases respectively, with 15 bases between them. Germline V gene lookup returns CDR1 KGHSH and CDR2 LQKENI.

In its sample, this clone was seen once. In DNA form, the CDR3 reads TGTGCCAGTAGCCCCCGACAGGGACAAATGAACACTGAAGCTTTCTTT. Its translation: CASSPRQGQMNTEAFF. This chain uses TRBV19 with TRBJ1-1; 7 bases align to TRBD1. V trimming: 6 bases; J trimming: 0 bases; junction bases outside the gene matches: 10. The CDR3 is 16 residues long. The germline gives CDR1 LNHDA, CDR2 SQIVND (reference sequence). Combining the CDR3 with reference TRBV19 and TRBJ1-1 gives the whole variable domain DGGITQSPKYLFRKEGQNVTLSCEQNLNHDAMYWYRQDPGQGLRLIYYSQIVNDFQKGDIAEGYSVSREKKESFPLTVTSAQKNPTAFYLCASSPRQGQMNTEAFFGQGTRLTVV.

The chain joins TRBV4-1 to TRBJ1-4; maybe TRBD1 (5 bases). The CDR3 totals 16 residues. The germline CDR1 and CDR2 sequences are MGHRA and YSYEKL. Trimming took off 5 bases at V and 3 bases at J, with 16 bases between the two ends. Written as DNA, the CDR3 is TGCGCCAGCAGCACCTTCCGGGACGATGCTAATGAAAAACTGTTTTTT. Translation: CASSTFRDDANEKLFF.

The chain is built from TRBV11-3 and TRBJ2-3; D assignment may be TRBD1 or TRBD2 (6 bases each). The CDR3 contains 14 residues. Germline V gives CDR1 SGHNT, CDR2 YENEEA. Between the trimmed V and J ends, which lost 3 bases and 2 bases, there was a span of 9 bases. The CDR3 DNA is TGTGCCAGCAGCTTGGGGGGCGTCACAGATACGCAGTATTTT. Translation gives CASSLGGVTDTQYF.

As regards this clone: Its ends do not fully match the called genes, so a read error is possible. The V call is TRBV7-2, the J call TRBJ2-7; TRBD2 is a possible D gene (5 bases). The CDR3 loop spans 11 amino acids. Germline V gene lookup returns CDR1 SGHTA and CDR2 FQGNSA. CDR3 in DNA: TGTGCCAGCAGCCACGGGTGGGAGCAGCACTTC. Residues: CASSHGWEQHF.

V and J are TRBV6-4 and TRBJ1-1; 11 bases match TRBD1. Germline V gene data show CDR1 as MRHNA and CDR2 as SNTAGT. This CDR3 is built from 14 residues. The V segment lost 5 bases and the J segment 9 bases; nucleotides outside the gene matches: 8. The CDR3 bases are TGTGCCAGCAGTCCTTCTCGGACAGGGGGCAAAGCTTTCTTT. It yields the protein CASSPSRTGGKAFF.

This clone was detected only once. DNA for the CDR3: TGTGCCAGCAAGCTTCGCGGGAGTAAGTCCTACGAGCAGTACTTC. It encodes CASKLRGSKSYEQYF. V is TRBV6-5 and J is TRBJ2-7; 7 bases fit TRBD2. J gave up 1 base and V 7 bases, and 10 bases lay outside the gene matches. The CDR3 spans 15 residues. Germline V gene sequence: CDR1 MNHEY, CDR2 SVGAGI.

This chain joins TRBV30 and TRBJ2-1; tentatively, D is TRBD2 (6 bases). The CDR3 consists of 13 residues. The ends were cut back, 4 bases at V and 13 bases at J, with 20 bases in the middle. Germline V gives CDR1 GTSNPN, CDR2 SVGIG (reference sequence). The CDR3 loop is CAWNRDSNPYQFF. The CDR3 DNA reads TGTGCCTGGAACCGGGACTCCAACCCTTATCAGTTCTTC.

The chain is built from TRBV4-2 and TRBJ1-1; a possible D gene is TRBD1 (5 bases). Per germline, CDR1 LGHNA and CDR2 YNFKEQ. Trimming left V 2 bases short and J 6 bases short, with 10 bases between. The CDR3 totals 13 residues. DNA for the CDR3: TGTGCCAGCAGCCAAACCGGGGGTTCTGAAGCTTTCTTT. Encoded protein: CASSQTGGSEAFF.

The J gene is TRBJ1-4, the V gene TRBV11-2, with D tentatively TRBD1 (6 bases). The CDR3 covers 16 residues. Trimming took off 4 bases at V and 8 bases at J, with 20 bases between the two ends. Germline values: CDR1 SGHAT, CDR2 FQNNGV. Written as DNA, the CDR3 is TGTGCCAGCAGCTCGCTTGGAAACAGGGCAGGAGAAAAACTGTTTTTT. Residues: CASSSLGNRAGEKLFF.

Only one count was recorded for this clone. V is TRBV19 and J is TRBJ1-1; maybe TRBD1 (6 bases). V was cut by 3 bases and J by 6 bases, with 14 bases left in between. Germline loops: CDR1 LNHDA, CDR2 SQIVND (reference sequence). CDR3 size: 14 residues. CDR3: CASSIQQGGSEAFF. CDR3 DNA: TGTGCCAGTAGTATCCAACAGGGAGGGTCTGAAGCTTTCTTT.

The table lists this clone with a count of one. The rearrangement joins TRBV18 to TRBJ1-6; D is perhaps TRBD1 (5 bases). V lost 3 bases and J 7 bases, leaving 13 bases between the germline ends. Germline assignment: CDR1 KGHSH and CDR2 LQKENI. This CDR3 has 15 amino acids. The CDR3 region has the DNA TGTGCCAGCTCACCTCTGCCGGGGGGGAATTCACCCCTCCACTTT. Its protein is CASSPLPGGNSPLHF.